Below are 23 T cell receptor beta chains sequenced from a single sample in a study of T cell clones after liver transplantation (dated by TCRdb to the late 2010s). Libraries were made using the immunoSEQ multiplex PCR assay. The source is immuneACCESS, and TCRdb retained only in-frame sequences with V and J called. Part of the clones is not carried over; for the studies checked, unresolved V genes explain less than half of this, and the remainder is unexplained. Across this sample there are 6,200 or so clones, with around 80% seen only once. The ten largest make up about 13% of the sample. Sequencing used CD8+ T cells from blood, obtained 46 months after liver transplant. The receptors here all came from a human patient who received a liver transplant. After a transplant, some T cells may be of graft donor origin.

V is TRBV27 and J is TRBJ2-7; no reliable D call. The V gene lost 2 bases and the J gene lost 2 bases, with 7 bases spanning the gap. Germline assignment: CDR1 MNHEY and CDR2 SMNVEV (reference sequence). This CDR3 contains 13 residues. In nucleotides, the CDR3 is TGTGCCAGCAGTTTAGCAGGACCCTACGAGCAGTACTTC. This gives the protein CASSLAGPYEQYF.

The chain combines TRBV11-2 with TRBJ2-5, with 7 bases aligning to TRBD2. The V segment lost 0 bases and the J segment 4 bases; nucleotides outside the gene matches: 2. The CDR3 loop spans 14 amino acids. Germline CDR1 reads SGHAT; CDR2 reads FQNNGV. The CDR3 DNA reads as TGTGCCAGCAGCTTAGAGGCGGGAGCAGAGACCCAGTACTTC. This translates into CASSLEAGAETQYF.

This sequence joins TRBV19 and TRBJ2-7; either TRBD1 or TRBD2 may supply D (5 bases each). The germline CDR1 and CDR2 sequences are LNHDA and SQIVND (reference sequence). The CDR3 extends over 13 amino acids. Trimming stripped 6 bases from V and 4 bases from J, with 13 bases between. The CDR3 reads CASSPGASYEQYF. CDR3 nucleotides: TGTGCCAGTAGCCCCGGGGCATCTTACGAGCAGTACTTC.

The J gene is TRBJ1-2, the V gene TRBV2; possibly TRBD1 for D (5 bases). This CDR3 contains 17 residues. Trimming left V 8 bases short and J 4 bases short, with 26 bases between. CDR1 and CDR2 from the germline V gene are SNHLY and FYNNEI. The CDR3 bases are TGTGCCAGCCACGAAATTCTTGCCCGGCAGGGCCCCTATGGCTACACCTTC. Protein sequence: CASHEILARQGPYGYTF.

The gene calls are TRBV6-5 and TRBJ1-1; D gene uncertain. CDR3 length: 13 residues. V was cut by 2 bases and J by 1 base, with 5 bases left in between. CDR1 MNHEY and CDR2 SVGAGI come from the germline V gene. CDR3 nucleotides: TGTGCCAGCAGTTACGGGCCGAACACTGAAGCTTTCTTT. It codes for CASSYGPNTEAFF.

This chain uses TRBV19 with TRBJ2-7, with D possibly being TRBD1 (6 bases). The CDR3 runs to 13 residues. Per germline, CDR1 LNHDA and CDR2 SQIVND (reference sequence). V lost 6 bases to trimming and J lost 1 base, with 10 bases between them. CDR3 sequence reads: CASSLQGSYEQYF. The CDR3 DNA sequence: TGTGCCAGTAGCCTACAGGGTTCCTACGAGCAGTACTTC.

CDR3 bases: TGTGCCAGCAGCCCGCCCAGCTCCTACGAGCAGTACTTC. This gives the protein CASSPPSSYEQYF. V and J are TRBV11-2 and TRBJ2-7; D is uncertain. The CDR3 spans 13 residues. Between the trimmed V and J ends, which lost 5 bases and 0 bases, there was a span of 8 bases. The germline CDR1 and CDR2 sequences are SGHAT and FQNNGV.

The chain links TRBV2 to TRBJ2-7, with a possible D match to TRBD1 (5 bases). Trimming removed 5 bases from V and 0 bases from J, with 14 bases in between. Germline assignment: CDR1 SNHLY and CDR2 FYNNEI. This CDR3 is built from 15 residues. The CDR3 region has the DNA TGTGCCAGCAGTCCCGCAGGGTTGAGCTCCTACGAGCAGTACTTC. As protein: CASSPAGLSSYEQYF.

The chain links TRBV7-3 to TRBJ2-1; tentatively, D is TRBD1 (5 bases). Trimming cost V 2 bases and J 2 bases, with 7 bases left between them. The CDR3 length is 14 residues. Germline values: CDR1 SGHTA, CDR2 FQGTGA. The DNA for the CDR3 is TGTGCCAGCAGCTTACAGGGTACCTACAATGAGCAGTTCTTC. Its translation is CASSLQGTYNEQFF.

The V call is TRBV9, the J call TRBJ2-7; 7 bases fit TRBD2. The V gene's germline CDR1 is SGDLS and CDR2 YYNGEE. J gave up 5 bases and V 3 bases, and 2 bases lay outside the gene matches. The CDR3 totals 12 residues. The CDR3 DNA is TGTGCCAGCAGCGGGACTAGTCACGAGCAGTACTTC. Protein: CASSGTSHEQYF.

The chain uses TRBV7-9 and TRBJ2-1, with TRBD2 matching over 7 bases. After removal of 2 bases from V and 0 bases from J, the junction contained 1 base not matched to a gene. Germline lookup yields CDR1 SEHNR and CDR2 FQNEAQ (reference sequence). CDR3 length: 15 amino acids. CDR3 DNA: TGTGCCAGCAGCTTACCTAGCGGCTCCTACAATGAGCAGTTCTTC. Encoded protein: CASSLPSGSYNEQFF.

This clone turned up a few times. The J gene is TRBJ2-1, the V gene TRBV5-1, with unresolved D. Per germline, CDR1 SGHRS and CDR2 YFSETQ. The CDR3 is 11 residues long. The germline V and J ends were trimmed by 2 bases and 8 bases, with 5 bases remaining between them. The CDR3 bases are TGCGCCAGCAGCTTCTCTCATGAGCAGTTCTTC. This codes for CASSFSHEQFF.

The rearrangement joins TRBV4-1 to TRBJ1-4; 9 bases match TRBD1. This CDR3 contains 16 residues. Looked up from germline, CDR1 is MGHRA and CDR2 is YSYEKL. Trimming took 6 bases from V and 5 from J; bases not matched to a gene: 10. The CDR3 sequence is CASSFLTGTGNEKLFF. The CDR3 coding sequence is TGCGCCAGCAGTTTTCTCACCGGGACAGGGAATGAAAAACTGTTTTTT.

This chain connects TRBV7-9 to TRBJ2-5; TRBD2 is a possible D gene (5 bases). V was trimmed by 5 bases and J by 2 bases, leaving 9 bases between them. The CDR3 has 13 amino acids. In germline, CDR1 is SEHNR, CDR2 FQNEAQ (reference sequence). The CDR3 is CASSPDSQETQYF. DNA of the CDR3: TGTGCCAGCAGCCCGGACTCACAAGAGACCCAGTACTTC.

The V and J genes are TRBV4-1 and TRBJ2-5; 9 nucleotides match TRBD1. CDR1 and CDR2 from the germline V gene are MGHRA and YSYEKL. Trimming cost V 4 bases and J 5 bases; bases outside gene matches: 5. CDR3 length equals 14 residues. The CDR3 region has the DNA TGCGCCAGCAGCCTAGGGACAGGGCCTGAGACCCAGTACTTC. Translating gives CASSLGTGPETQYF.

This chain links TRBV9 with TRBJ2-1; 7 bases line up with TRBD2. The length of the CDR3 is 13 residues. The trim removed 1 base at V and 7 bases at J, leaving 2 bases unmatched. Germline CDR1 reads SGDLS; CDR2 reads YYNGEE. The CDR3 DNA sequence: TGTGCCAGCAGCGTATTGGGGGGGAATGAGCAGTTCTTC. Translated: CASSVLGGNEQFF. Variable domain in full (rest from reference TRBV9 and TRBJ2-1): DSGVTQTPKHLITATGQRVTLRCSPRSGDLSVYWYQQSLDQGLQFLIQYYNGEERAKGNILERFSAQQFPDLHSELNLSSLELGDSALYFCASSVLGGNEQFFGPGTRLTVL.

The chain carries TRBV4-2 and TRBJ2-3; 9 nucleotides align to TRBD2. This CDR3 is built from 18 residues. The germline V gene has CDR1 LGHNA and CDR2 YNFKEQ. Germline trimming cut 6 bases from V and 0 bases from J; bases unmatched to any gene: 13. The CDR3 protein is CASSPQSSSGASTDTQYF. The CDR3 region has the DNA TGTGCCAGCAGTCCCCAGAGCTCTAGCGGGGCTAGCACAGATACGCAGTATTTT.

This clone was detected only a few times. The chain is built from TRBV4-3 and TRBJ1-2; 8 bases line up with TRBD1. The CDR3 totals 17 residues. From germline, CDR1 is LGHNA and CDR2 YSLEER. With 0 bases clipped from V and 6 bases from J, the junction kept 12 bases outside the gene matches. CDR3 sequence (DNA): TGCGCCAGCAGCCAAGACAGGGGGCTCATAGGTATCCATGGCTACACCTTC. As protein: CASSQDRGLIGIHGYTF.

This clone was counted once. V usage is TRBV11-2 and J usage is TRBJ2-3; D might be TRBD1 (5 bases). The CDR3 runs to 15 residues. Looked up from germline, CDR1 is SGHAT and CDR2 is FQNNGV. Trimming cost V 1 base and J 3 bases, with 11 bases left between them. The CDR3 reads CASSLVLRGTDTQYF. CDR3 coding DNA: TGTGCCAGCAGCTTAGTCTTAAGGGGTACAGATACGCAGTATTTT.

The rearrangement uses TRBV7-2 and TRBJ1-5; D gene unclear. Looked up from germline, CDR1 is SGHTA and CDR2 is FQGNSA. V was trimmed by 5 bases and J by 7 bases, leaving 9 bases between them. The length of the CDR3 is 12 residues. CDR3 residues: CASSLFRQPQHF. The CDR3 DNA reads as TGTGCCAGCAGCCTTTTCAGGCAGCCCCAGCATTTT.

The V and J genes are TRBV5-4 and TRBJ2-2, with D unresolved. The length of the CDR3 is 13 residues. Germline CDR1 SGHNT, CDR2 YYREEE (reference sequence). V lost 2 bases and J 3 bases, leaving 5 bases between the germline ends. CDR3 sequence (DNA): TGTGCCAGCAGCTTCATGGACACCGGGGAGCTGTTTTTT. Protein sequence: CASSFMDTGELFF.

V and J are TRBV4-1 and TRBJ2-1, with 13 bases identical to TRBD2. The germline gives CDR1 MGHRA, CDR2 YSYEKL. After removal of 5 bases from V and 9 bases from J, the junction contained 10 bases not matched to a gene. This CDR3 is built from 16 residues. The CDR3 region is CASSYTSGRALGEQFF. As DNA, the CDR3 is TGCGCCAGCAGCTACACTAGCGGGAGGGCCCTCGGTGAGCAGTTCTTC.

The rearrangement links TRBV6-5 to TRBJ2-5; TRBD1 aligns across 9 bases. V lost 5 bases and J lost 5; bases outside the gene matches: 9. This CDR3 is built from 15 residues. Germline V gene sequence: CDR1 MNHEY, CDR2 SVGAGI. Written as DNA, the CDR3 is TGTGCCAGCAGTCACCATACAGGGGGCAGGGAGACCCAGTACTTC. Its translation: CASSHHTGGRETQYF.